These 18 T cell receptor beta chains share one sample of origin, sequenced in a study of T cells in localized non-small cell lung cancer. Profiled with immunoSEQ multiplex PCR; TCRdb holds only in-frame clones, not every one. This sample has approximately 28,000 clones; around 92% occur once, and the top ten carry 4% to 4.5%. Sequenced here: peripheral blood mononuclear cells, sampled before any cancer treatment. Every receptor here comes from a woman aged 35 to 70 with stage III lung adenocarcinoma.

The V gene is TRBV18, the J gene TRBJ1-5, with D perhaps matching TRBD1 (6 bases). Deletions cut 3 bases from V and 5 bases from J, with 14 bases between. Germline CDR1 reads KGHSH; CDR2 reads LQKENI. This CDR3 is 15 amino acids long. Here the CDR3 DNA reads TGTGCCAGCTCACCGCAGACAGGCCTGGATCAGCCCCAGCATTTT. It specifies CASSPQTGLDQPQHF.

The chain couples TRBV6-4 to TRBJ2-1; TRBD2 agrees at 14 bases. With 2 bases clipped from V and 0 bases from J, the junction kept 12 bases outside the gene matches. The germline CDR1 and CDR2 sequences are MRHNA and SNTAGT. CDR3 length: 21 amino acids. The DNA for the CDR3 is TGTGCCAGCAGTGACACCGCCCGACTAGCGGGAGGGAGGAGCTCCTACAATGAGCAGTTCTTC. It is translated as CASSDTARLAGGRSSYNEQFF.

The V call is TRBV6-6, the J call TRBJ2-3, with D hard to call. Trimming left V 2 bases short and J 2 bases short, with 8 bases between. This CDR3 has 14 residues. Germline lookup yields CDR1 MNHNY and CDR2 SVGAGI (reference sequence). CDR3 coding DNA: TGTGCCAGCAGTTACGGGCAGCCCACAGATACGCAGTATTTT. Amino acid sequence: CASSYGQPTDTQYF.

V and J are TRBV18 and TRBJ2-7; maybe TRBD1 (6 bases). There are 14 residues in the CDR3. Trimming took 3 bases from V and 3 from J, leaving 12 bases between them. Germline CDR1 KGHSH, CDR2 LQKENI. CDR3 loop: CASSPDRSIYEQYF. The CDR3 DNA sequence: TGTGCCAGCTCACCCGACAGGAGCATCTACGAGCAGTACTTC.

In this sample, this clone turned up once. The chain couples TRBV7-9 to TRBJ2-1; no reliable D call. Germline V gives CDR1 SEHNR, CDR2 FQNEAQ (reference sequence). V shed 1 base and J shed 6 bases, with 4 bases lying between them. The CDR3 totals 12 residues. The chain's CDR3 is CASSLGANEQFF. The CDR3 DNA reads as TGTGCCAGCAGCTTAGGGGCCAATGAGCAGTTCTTC.

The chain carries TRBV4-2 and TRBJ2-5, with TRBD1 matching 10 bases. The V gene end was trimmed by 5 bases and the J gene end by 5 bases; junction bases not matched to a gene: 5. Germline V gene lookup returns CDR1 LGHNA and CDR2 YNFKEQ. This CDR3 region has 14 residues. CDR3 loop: CASSVGTGDETQYF. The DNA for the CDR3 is TGTGCCAGCAGCGTAGGGACAGGGGACGAGACCCAGTACTTC.

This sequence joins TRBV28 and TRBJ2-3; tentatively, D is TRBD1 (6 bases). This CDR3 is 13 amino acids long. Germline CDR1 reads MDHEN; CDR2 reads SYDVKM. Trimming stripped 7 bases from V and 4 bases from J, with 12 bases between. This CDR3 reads CASNLGAADTQYF. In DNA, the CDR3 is TGTGCCAGCAATCTGGGGGCCGCAGATACGCAGTATTTT.

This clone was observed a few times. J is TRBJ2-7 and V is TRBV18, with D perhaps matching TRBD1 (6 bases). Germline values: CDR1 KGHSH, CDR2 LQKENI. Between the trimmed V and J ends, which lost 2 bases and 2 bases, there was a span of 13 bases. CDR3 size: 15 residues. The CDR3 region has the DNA TGTGCCAGCTCACCATTTCAACAGGGTCCCTACGAGCAGTACTTC. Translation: CASSPFQQGPYEQYF.

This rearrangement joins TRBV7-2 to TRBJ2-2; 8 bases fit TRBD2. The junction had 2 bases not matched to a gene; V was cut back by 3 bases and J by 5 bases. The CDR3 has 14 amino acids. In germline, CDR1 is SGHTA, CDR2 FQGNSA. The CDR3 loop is CASSLASGTGELFF. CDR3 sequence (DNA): TGTGCCAGCAGCTTGGCTAGCGGGACCGGGGAGCTGTTTTTT.

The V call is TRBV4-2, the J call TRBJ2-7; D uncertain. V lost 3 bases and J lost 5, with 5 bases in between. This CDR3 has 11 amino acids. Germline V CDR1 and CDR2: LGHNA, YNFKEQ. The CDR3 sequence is CASSQKNEQYF. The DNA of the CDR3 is TGTGCCAGCAGCCAGAAGAACGAGCAGTACTTC.

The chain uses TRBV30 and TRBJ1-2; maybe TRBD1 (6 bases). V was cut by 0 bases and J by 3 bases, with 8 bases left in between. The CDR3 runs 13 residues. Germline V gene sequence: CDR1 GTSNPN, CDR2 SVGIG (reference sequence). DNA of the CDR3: TGTGCCTGGAGTGTACAGGGCGACTATGGCTACACCTTC. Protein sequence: CAWSVQGDYGYTF.

The CDR3 DNA reads TGTGCCAGCAGCTTAGTGATCGGAAACACTGAAGCTTTCTTT. It specifies CASSLVIGNTEAFF. This rearrangement joins TRBV7-9 to TRBJ1-1; D gene uncertain. The V and J ends lost 1 base and 2 bases respectively, with 8 bases between them. CDR1 is SEHNR and CDR2 is FQNEAQ in the germline V gene (reference sequence). The CDR3 contains 14 residues.

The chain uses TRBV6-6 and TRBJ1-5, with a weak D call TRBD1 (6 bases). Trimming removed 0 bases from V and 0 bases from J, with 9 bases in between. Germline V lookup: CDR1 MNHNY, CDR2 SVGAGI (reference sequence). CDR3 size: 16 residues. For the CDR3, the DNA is TGTGCCAGCAGTTACTCAGGGGGATATAGCAATCAGCCCCAGCATTTT. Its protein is CASSYSGGYSNQPQHF.

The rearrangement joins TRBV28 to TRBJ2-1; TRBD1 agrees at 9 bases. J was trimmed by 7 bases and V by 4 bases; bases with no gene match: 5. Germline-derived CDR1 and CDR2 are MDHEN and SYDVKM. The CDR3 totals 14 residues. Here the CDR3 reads CASSSGTGLNEQFF. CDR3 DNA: TGTGCCAGCAGTTCCGGGACAGGGCTTAATGAGCAGTTCTTC.

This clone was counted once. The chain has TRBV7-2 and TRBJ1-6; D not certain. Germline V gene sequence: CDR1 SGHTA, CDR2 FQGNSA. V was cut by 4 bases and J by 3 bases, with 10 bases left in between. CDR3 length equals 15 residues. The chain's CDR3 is CASSSAGFYNSPLHF. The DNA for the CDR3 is TGTGCCAGCAGCTCCGCCGGGTTCTATAATTCACCCCTCCACTTT.

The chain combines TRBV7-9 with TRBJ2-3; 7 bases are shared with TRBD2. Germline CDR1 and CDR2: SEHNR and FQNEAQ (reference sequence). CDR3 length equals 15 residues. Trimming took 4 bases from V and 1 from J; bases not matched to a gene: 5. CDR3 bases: TGTGCCAGCAGCTACTTGGCGGGAGGCACAGATACGCAGTATTTT. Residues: CASSYLAGGTDTQYF.

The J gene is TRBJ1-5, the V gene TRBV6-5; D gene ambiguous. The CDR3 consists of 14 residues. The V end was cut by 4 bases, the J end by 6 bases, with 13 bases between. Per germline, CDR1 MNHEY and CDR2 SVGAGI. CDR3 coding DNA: TGTGCCAGCAGTTTACGGGATGTCTCTCAGCCCCAGCATTTT. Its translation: CASSLRDVSQPQHF.

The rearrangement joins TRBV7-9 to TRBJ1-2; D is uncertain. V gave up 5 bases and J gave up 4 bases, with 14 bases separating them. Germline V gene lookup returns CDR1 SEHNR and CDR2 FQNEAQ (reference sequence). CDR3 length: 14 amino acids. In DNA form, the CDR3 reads TGTGCCAGCAGCGAAACGGGAGTGAGCTATGGCTACACCTTC. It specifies CASSETGVSYGYTF.